These 5 T cell receptor beta chains were sequenced from one sample in a study of spatial heterogeneity in lung cancer. TCRdb re-analysed the 5' RACE reads in MiXCR, keeping a single row per CDR3 protein. This table has around 100,000 distinct CDR3 sequences, 9.5% to 14% appearing once. As to time point: blood at routine non-recurrence follow-up after resection. The sequences come from PBMCs, collected at follow-up. All receptors come from a female donor with early-stage non-small cell lung cancer.

This clonotype was observed a handful of times. This chain uses TRBV5-4 with TRBJ2-7; 10 bases are a match to TRBD2. The V and J ends lost 3 bases and 4 bases, in that order; junction bases with no gene match: 19. The CDR3 covers 19 residues. CDR1 and CDR2 from the germline V gene are SGHNT and YYREEE (reference sequence). The CDR3 is CASSSRTSGETIPCYEQYV. In nucleotides, the CDR3 is TGTGCCAGCAGCTCGCGGACTAGCGGAGAAACGATCCCATGTTACGAGCAGTACGTC.

The V and J genes are TRBV12-3 or TRBV12-4 and TRBJ1-1; a weak D match, TRBD1 (5 bases). Trimming cost V 7 bases and J 4 bases, with 13 bases left between them. The CDR3 consists of 13 residues. In nucleotides, the CDR3 is TGTGCCAGCACTTCCGGGCAGGGCACTGAAGCTTTCTTT. Translation gives CASTSGQGTEAFF.

This clonotype was seen only a few times. The chain joins TRBV20-1 to TRBJ1-1; perhaps TRBD1 as D (6 bases). CDR1 and CDR2 from the germline V gene are DFQATT and SNEGSKA (reference sequence). Trimming removed 4 bases from V and 1 base from J, with 13 bases in between. The CDR3 extends over 14 amino acids. The CDR3 reads CSAKRGARNTEAFF. CDR3 DNA: TGCAGTGCTAAGAGGGGGGCTAGGAACACTGAAGCTTTCTTT.

This clonotype was recorded a few times. The chain employs TRBV20-1 and TRBJ1-4; D gene ambiguous. Trimming took off 3 bases at V and 7 bases at J, with 12 bases between the two ends. Germline V gives CDR1 DFQATT, CDR2 SNEGSKA (reference sequence). CDR3 length equals 13 residues. In nucleotides, the CDR3 is TGCAGTGCTAGGATCGGTTTGAGTGAAAAACTGTTTTTT. Translating it yields CSARIGLSEKLFF.

V gene TRBV15 combines with J gene TRBJ1-1, with D unclear. V was pared by 8 bases and J by 0 bases, with 13 bases between. The V gene's germline CDR1 is LNHNV and CDR2 YYDKDF (reference sequence). This CDR3 comprises 14 residues. Written as DNA, the CDR3 is TGTGCCACCGGACTGGGTTACATGAACACTGAAGCTTTCTTT. Protein sequence: CATGLGYMNTEAFF.